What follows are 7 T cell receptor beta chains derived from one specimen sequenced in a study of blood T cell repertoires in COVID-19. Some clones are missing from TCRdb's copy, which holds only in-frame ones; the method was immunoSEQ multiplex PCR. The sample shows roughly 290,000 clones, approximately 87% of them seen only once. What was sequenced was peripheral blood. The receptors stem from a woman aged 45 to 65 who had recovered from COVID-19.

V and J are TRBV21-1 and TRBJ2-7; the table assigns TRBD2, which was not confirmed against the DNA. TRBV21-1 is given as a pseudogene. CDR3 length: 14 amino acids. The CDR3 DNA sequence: TGTGCCAGCAGCCCTAGCGGGGGTTCCTACGAGCAGTACTTC. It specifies CASSPSGGSYEQYF.

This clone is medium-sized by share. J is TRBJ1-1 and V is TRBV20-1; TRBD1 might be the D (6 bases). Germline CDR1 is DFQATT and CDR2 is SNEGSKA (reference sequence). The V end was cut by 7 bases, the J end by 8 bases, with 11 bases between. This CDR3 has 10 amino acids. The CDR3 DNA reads TGCAGTGAGACAGGTCCCGAAGCTTTCTTT. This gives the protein CSETGPEAFF.

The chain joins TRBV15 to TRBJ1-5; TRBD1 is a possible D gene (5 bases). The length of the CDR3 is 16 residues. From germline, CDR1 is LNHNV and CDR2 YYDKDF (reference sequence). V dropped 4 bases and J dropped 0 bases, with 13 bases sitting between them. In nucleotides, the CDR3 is TGTGCCACCAGCACTCGAGTCAGGGTTAGCAATCAGCCCCAGCATTTT. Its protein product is CATSTRVRVSNQPQHF.

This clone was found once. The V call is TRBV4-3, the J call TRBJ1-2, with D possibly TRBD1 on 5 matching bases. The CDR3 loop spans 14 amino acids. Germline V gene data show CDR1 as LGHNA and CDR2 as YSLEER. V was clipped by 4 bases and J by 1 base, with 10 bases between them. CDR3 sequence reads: CASSPTDSNYGYTF. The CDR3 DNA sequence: TGCGCCAGCAGCCCTACCGACAGTAACTATGGCTACACCTTC.

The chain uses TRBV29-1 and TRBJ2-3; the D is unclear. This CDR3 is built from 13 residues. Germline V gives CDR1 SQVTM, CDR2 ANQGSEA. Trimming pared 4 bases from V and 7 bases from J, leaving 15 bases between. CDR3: CSVVSRFVNTQYF. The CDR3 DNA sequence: TGCAGCGTTGTATCGAGGTTTGTTAATACGCAGTATTTT.

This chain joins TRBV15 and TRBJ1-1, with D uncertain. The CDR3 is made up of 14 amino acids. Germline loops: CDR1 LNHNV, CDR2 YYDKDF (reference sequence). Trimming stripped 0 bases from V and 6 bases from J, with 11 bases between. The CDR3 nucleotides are TGTGCCACCAGCAGAGATATAGTTTCTTCTGAAGCTTTCTTT. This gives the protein CATSRDIVSSEAFF.

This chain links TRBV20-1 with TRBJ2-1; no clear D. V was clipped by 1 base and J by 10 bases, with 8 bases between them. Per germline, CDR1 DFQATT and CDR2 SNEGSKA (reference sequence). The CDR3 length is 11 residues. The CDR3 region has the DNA TGCAGTGCTAGAGGACGGAGAGAGCAGTTCTTC. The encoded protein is CSARGRREQFF.